This record concerns one TCR beta chain sequence. The antigen is not known. This sample is part of a study of cytomegalovirus exposure and HLA in healthy donors. Study-wide findings and caveats: Sequences of the TCR beta chain were said to predict the HLA-A and HLA-B alleles of most subjects accurately. In a later analysis, TCR association rates varied by HLA locus: DRB1 most, HLA-C fewest.

Losses at the gene ends were 6 bases for V and 6 bases for J; bases not matched to a gene: 8. The CDR3 is 14 residues long. CDR1 MDHEN and CDR2 SYDVKM come from the germline V gene. The PCR employed 60 Vbeta primers together with 13 Jbeta primers. The table came from immunoSEQ multiplex PCR; TCRdb's copy has only in-frame clones and leaves some out. The sample holds some 150,000 clones; roughly 80% are singletons and the top ten take about 3.5%. The sample taken for sequencing was PBMCs. The receptor was derived from a man in his forties in good health and CMV-seronegative. This sequence joins TRBV28 and TRBJ2-1, with 7 bases aligning to TRBD1. The DNA for the CDR3 is TGTGCCAGCAGAGGGACAGCGCAGGGCAATGAGCAGTTCTTC. It is translated as CASRGTAQGNEQFF.